What follows are 32 T cell receptor beta chains derived from one specimen sequenced in a study of blood T cell repertoires in COVID-19. The protocol was immunoSEQ multiplex PCR, while the TCRdb copy is restricted to in-frame clones and leaves out a portion. The sample contains roughly 300,000 clones, approximately 89% of which appear only once. The sequencing input was peripheral blood. The origin of the receptors is a woman aged 45 to 65 who had recovered from COVID-19.

This clone was observed a single time. This chain links TRBV7-9 with TRBJ1-1, with D tentatively TRBD1 (5 bases). The V gene's germline CDR1 is SEHNR and CDR2 FQNEAQ (reference sequence). V was trimmed by 3 bases and J by 7 bases, leaving 18 bases between them. This CDR3 is 15 amino acids long. The CDR3 sequence is CASSFDSLLFGEAFF. CDR3 bases: TGTGCCAGCAGCTTCGACAGCCTTCTTTTTGGTGAAGCTTTCTTT.

The rearrangement uses TRBV2 and TRBJ2-5; D is ambiguous. The V gene's germline CDR1 is SNHLY and CDR2 FYNNEI. V was clipped by 8 bases and J by 4 bases, with 14 bases between them. CDR3 size: 13 residues. The DNA of the CDR3 is TGTGCCAGCGACCCCGGGTTGCGAGAGACCCAGTACTTC. Protein sequence: CASDPGLRETQYF.

The J gene is TRBJ2-1, the V gene TRBV12-3 or TRBV12-4, with D perhaps TRBD1 (5 bases). The CDR3 is made up of 12 amino acids. V was clipped by 6 bases and J by 13 bases, with 16 bases between them. The CDR3 DNA sequence: TGTGCCAGCAGCCGAGACAGAGGAGAACAGTTCTTC. Protein sequence: CASSRDRGEQFF.

The chain combines TRBV10-3 with TRBJ1-1; tentative D call: TRBD1 (5 bases). This CDR3 region has 13 residues. V lost 10 bases and J lost 0, with 12 bases in between. Germline V CDR1 and CDR2: ENHRY, SYGVKD. CDR3 sequence reads: CATRQSLNTEAFF. The DNA for the CDR3 is TGTGCCACTCGACAGAGTTTGAACACTGAAGCTTTCTTT.

J is TRBJ1-5 and V is TRBV19; 8 positions match TRBD1. The CDR3 runs 15 residues. Trimming removed 4 bases from V and 2 bases from J; junction bases left unmatched: 4. Germline V gives CDR1 LNHDA, CDR2 SQIVND (reference sequence). The DNA for the CDR3 is TGTGCCAGTAGTACAACGGGACAGGGCAATCAGCCCCAGCATTTT. Its protein product is CASSTTGQGNQPQHF.

This chain uses TRBV5-1 with TRBJ2-5; TRBD1 matches at 8 bases. Looked up from germline, CDR1 is SGHRS and CDR2 is YFSETQ. The V and J ends lost 5 bases and 5 bases, in that order; junction bases with no gene match: 8. This CDR3 has 14 amino acids. This CDR3 is CASRLGQGRETQYF. The CDR3 nucleotides are TGCGCCAGCAGGCTAGGACAGGGAAGGGAGACCCAGTACTTC.

The V call is TRBV9, the J call TRBJ2-2; D perhaps matches TRBD1 (7 bases). V was trimmed by 1 base and J by 5 bases, leaving 18 bases between them. The CDR3 has 17 residues. Germline V gene data show CDR1 as SGDLS and CDR2 as YYNGEE. The CDR3 DNA follows: TGTGCCAGCAGCGTAAGGGGGGACAGAGGATCGACCGGGGAGCTGTTTTTT. Residues: CASSVRGDRGSTGELFF.

This clone was seen just once. V and J are TRBV5-1 and TRBJ2-1; D not certain. This CDR3 is built from 13 residues. Germline CDR1 SGHRS, CDR2 YFSETQ. Trimming cost V 0 bases and J 5 bases, with 6 bases left between them. The CDR3 nucleotides read TGCGCCAGCAGCTTGGACCCGGACAATGAGCAGTTCTTC. It encodes CASSLDPDNEQFF. Using reference TRBV5-1 and TRBJ2-1 for the parts outside the CDR3, the full variable domain is KAGVTQTPRYLIKTRGQQVTLSCSPISGHRSVSWYQQTPGQGLQFLFEYFSETQRNKGNFPGRFSGRQFSNSRSEMNVSTLELGDSALYLCASSLDPDNEQFFGPGTRLTVL.

The CDR3 coding sequence is TGTGCCAGTAGTGCGTCAGGGGGCAGCAATCAGCCCCAGCATTTT. Protein sequence: CASSASGGSNQPQHF. The gene calls are TRBV19 and TRBJ1-5; TRBD1 matches 8 bases. The ends lost 5 bases at V and 1 base at J; junction bases unmatched: 4. Germline CDR1 is LNHDA and CDR2 is SQIVND (reference sequence). The CDR3 has 15 amino acids.

This clone was counted a single time. The chain recombines TRBV7-2 with TRBJ2-7; weak D call: TRBD2 (6 bases). The germline V gene has CDR1 SGHTA and CDR2 FQGNSA. Trimming took 5 bases from V and 2 from J, leaving 16 bases between them. The CDR3 is 15 amino acids. CDR3 loop: CASSPAGTRTYEQYF. The CDR3 DNA follows: TGTGCCAGCAGCCCCGCCGGGACTCGTACCTACGAGCAGTACTTC.

The rearrangement links TRBV27 to TRBJ2-5; TRBD2 agrees at 9 bases. This CDR3 has 17 residues. Germline V gene lookup returns CDR1 MNHEY and CDR2 SMNVEV (reference sequence). J was trimmed by 4 bases and V by 5 bases; bases with no gene match: 14. CDR3 sequence reads: CASSASGTPLDGETQYF. CDR3 nucleotide sequence: TGTGCCAGCAGTGCTAGCGGGACTCCTCTCGACGGAGAGACCCAGTACTTC.

The CDR3 region is CASRPIRGLGEQYF. The DNA of the CDR3 is TGTGCCAGCAGACCTATCAGGGGGCTCGGCGAGCAGTACTTC. The rearrangement joins TRBV11-2 to TRBJ2-7; 8 positions match TRBD1. Trimming removed 6 bases from V and 6 bases from J; junction bases left unmatched: 10. Germline V gene data show CDR1 as SGHAT and CDR2 as FQNNGV. The CDR3 loop spans 14 amino acids.

The V gene is TRBV6-6, the J gene TRBJ2-5; 9 bases fit TRBD2. Germline V gene sequence: CDR1 MNHNY, CDR2 SVGAGI (reference sequence). Trimming took 5 bases from V and 1 from J; bases not matched to a gene: 5. The CDR3 extends over 15 amino acids. The CDR3 loop is CASSETSGVQETQYF. The CDR3 DNA sequence: TGTGCCAGCAGTGAGACTAGCGGCGTCCAAGAGACCCAGTACTTC.

This chain joins TRBV10-3 and TRBJ2-7; the D gene is possibly TRBD1 (6 bases). Germline values: CDR1 ENHRY, CDR2 SYGVKD. This CDR3 region has 13 residues. Trimming took 6 bases from V and 3 from J, leaving 12 bases between them. The CDR3 DNA reads TGTGCCATCAGGACAGGACTGTTCTACGAGCAGTACTTC. It yields the protein CAIRTGLFYEQYF.

This clone was counted a few times. The J gene is TRBJ2-6, the V gene TRBV5-4, with 11 bases that match TRBD2. This CDR3 comprises 18 residues. V was pared by 4 bases and J by 0 bases, with 6 bases of the junction left unmatched. Looked up from germline, CDR1 is SGHNT and CDR2 is YYREEE (reference sequence). CDR3 bases: TGTGCCAGCAGCGTCGGACTAGCGGGTGGCTCTGGGGCCAACGTCCTGACTTTC. It is translated as CASSVGLAGGSGANVLTF.

The chain is built from TRBV30 and TRBJ1-4; maybe TRBD1 (6 bases). Germline-derived CDR1 and CDR2 are GTSNPN and SVGIG (reference sequence). Trimming left V 2 bases short and J 7 bases short, with 11 bases between. There are 13 residues in the CDR3. CDR3 sequence: CAWSWTVGEKLFF. The CDR3 DNA follows: TGTGCCTGGAGTTGGACAGTGGGTGAAAAACTGTTTTTT.

This clone appeared a few times. Other DNA sequences from this sample encode an identical CDR3 as well. The rearrangement uses TRBV19 and TRBJ1-5, with D possibly matching TRBD1 (5 bases). CDR3 length: 13 residues. V lost 3 bases and J 5 bases, leaving 8 bases between the germline ends. The V gene's germline CDR1 is LNHDA and CDR2 SQIVND (reference sequence). The chain's CDR3 is CASSIGRDQPQHF. In DNA form, the CDR3 reads TGTGCCAGTAGTATCGGCAGGGATCAGCCCCAGCATTTT.

This clone has more than one count but fewer than ten. The V and J genes are TRBV28 and TRBJ2-3; D gene unclear. Germline V gene data show CDR1 as MDHEN and CDR2 as SYDVKM. The CDR3 is made up of 17 amino acids. V lost 3 bases and J lost 0, with 16 bases in between. The CDR3, as DNA: TGTGCCAGCAGTTTCGGGTCAGCCCGTTCTAGCACAGATACGCAGTATTTT. It specifies CASSFGSARSSTDTQYF.

The chain is built from TRBV11-2 and TRBJ2-1; the D gene is possibly TRBD2 (6 bases). The germline gives CDR1 SGHAT, CDR2 FQNNGV. The length of the CDR3 is 13 residues. V was clipped by 5 bases and J by 5 bases, with 10 bases between them. CDR3 coding DNA: TGTGCCAGCAGCCAGGGACTGCACAATGAGCAGTTCTTC. Translation: CASSQGLHNEQFF.

The CDR3 nucleotides are TGTGCCAGCAGCCCCCCGCCCCTTGGACAGGGCACTGAAGCTTTCTTT. Residues: CASSPPPLGQGTEAFF. The chain uses TRBV5-4 and TRBJ1-1; the match to TRBD1 covers 8 bases. Trimming removed 4 bases from V and 4 bases from J; junction bases left unmatched: 12. There are 16 residues in the CDR3. The V gene's germline CDR1 is SGHNT and CDR2 YYREEE (reference sequence). Using reference TRBV5-4 and TRBJ1-1 for the parts outside the CDR3, the full variable domain is ETGVTQSPTHLIKTRGQQVTLRCSSQSGHNTVSWYQQALGQGPQFIFQYYREEENGRGNFPPRFSGLQFPNYSSELNVNALELDDSALYLCASSPPPLGQGTEAFFGQGTRLTVV.

This rearrangement joins TRBV7-9 to TRBJ1-2; 7 bases fit TRBD1. V shed 6 bases, J shed 4 bases, and the junction held 5 bases outside the gene matches. The CDR3 has 13 residues. Germline-derived CDR1 and CDR2 are SEHNR and FQNEAQ (reference sequence). CDR3 coding DNA: TGTGCCAGCAGGGTGGGGGACAGCTATGGCTACACCTTC. Translation gives CASRVGDSYGYTF.

A few counts support this clone. This chain links TRBV6-2 or TRBV6-3 with TRBJ1-5, with no clear D. The germline V gene encodes CDR1 MNHEY and CDR2 SVGEGT. The V gene lost 0 bases and the J gene lost 5 bases, with 8 bases spanning the gap. There are 14 residues in the CDR3. The CDR3 protein is CASSYSGGYQPQHF. DNA for the CDR3: TGTGCCAGCAGTTACTCAGGCGGATATCAGCCCCAGCATTTT.

The chain links TRBV9 to TRBJ2-2, with TRBD1 identical over 9 bases. Germline trimming cut 1 base from V and 6 bases from J; bases unmatched to any gene: 13. Germline V gene data show CDR1 as SGDLS and CDR2 as YYNGEE. The CDR3 covers 18 residues. The CDR3, as DNA: TGTGCCAGCAGCGTAATCCCTTTGGGACAGGGACTTTCCGGGGAGCTGTTTTTT. Its protein is CASSVIPLGQGLSGELFF.

This chain uses TRBV6-2 or TRBV6-3 with TRBJ2-1; 7 nucleotides agree with TRBD2. This CDR3 is 10 amino acids long. J lost 15 bases, V lost 6 bases, and 5 bases had no gene match. Germline V gives CDR1 MNHEY, CDR2 SVGEGT. DNA of the CDR3: TGTGCCAGCAGCCGGACTAGTTGGTTCTTC. Its translation: CASSRTSWFF.

A single count supports this clone. The chain employs TRBV6-5 and TRBJ1-3; D remains ambiguous. Germline CDR1 MNHEY, CDR2 SVGAGI. V was trimmed by 2 bases and J by 4 bases, leaving 9 bases between them. The CDR3 length is 14 residues. The CDR3 sequence is CASSYVGVGNTIYF. In DNA form, the CDR3 reads TGTGCCAGCAGTTACGTGGGAGTAGGAAACACCATATATTTT.

About this clone itself: This specimen includes other DNA sequences encoding the same CDR3. The chain joins TRBV28 to TRBJ2-2, with D possibly TRBD2 on 5 matching bases. CDR1 MDHEN and CDR2 SYDVKM come from the germline V gene. This CDR3 contains 12 residues. V dropped 3 bases and J dropped 6 bases, with 5 bases sitting between them. CDR3 in amino acids: CASSLRAGELFF. The CDR3 nucleotides read TGTGCCAGCAGTTTGAGGGCCGGGGAGCTGTTTTTT.

This chain joins TRBV2 and TRBJ2-3; 7 nucleotides agree with TRBD2. Germline CDR1 reads SNHLY; CDR2 reads FYNNEI. This CDR3 has 16 residues. The J segment lost 1 base and the V segment lost 5 bases, leaving 9 bases of the junction unmatched. The CDR3 reads CASSSSGTRGTDTQYF. In nucleotides, the CDR3 is TGTGCCAGCAGTTCTAGCGGAACGAGAGGCACAGATACGCAGTATTTT.

This clone was seen a few times. This chain uses TRBV30 with TRBJ1-4; 8 positions match TRBD1. CDR3 length: 16 residues. Germline CDR1 GTSNPN, CDR2 SVGIG (reference sequence). Germline trimming cut 2 bases from V and 7 bases from J; bases unmatched to any gene: 12. The CDR3 DNA reads TGTGCCTGGAGTTTCCGGACAGGGTTTAAGGGTGAAAAACTGTTTTTT. Protein: CAWSFRTGFKGEKLFF. The full variable domain, its missing parts supplied by reference TRBV30 and TRBJ1-4, is SQTIHQWPATLVQPVGSPLSLECTVEGTSNPNLYWYRQAAGRGLQLLFYSVGIGQISSEVPQNLSASRPQDRQFILSSKKLLLSDSGFYLCAWSFRTGFKGEKLFFGSGTQLSVL.

This chain's CDR3 is CASSRSTGGEGYTF. CDR3 in DNA: TGTGCCAGCAGTCGATCGACAGGGGGCGAAGGCTACACCTTC. The chain links TRBV3-1 (or the pseudogene TRBV3-2) to TRBJ1-2; 10 bases are shared with TRBD1. CDR3 size: 14 residues. The J segment lost 8 bases and the V segment lost 6 bases, leaving 9 bases of the junction unmatched. Germline assignment: CDR1 LGHDT and CDR2 YNNKEL (reference sequence).

This chain joins TRBV6-1 and TRBJ2-6, with a tentative D call TRBD1 (6 bases). The length of the CDR3 is 18 residues. Germline CDR1 is MNHNS and CDR2 is SASEGT. Between the trimmed V and J ends, which lost 2 bases and 3 bases, there was a span of 17 bases. The CDR3 region has the DNA TGTGCCAGCAGTGAAAGGGGGATTCCATCTGGTGGGGCCAACGTCCTGACTTTC. This gives the protein CASSERGIPSGGANVLTF.

The rearrangement joins TRBV27 to TRBJ1-2; D unresolved. Germline values: CDR1 MNHEY, CDR2 SMNVEV (reference sequence). This CDR3 has 16 residues. V lost 1 base, J lost 7 bases, and 19 bases lay in between. The CDR3 nucleotides read TGTGCCAGCAGTTTATTGGCCCGGGCAGGACTTTCTGGCTACACCTTC. Its translation is CASSLLARAGLSGYTF.

The rearrangement joins TRBV6-2 or TRBV6-3 to TRBJ2-7; a possible D gene is TRBD2 (6 bases). Germline V CDR1 and CDR2: MNHEY, SVGEGT. The CDR3 loop spans 14 amino acids. Trimming pared 2 bases from V and 2 bases from J, leaving 10 bases between. The chain's CDR3 is CASSYGRGPYEQYF. CDR3 sequence (DNA): TGTGCCAGCAGTTACGGGCGGGGACCCTACGAGCAGTACTTC.